The rows below give T cell receptor beta chains drawn from one sample of a study of blood T cell repertoires in COVID-19. Only in-frame clones appear in the TCRdb table, and some are missing; sequencing was by immunoSEQ multiplex PCR. The sample holds 59,000 or so clones, around four fifths seen once. Sequencing used peripheral blood. All receptors derive from a human donor in a cohort sampled during active COVID-19. CDR3s include the opening cysteine and the closing phenylalanine or tryptophan. Each record gives: V gene, clone size, J gene, D gene, CDR3 length, CDR3 protein, CDR3 DNA. A D gene is named only where the DNA matches it firmly. Clone size is shown for a subset of rows, as once, few, many or a class of expanded clone.

v_gene: TRBV3-1/TRBV3-2
abundance: .
j_gene: TRBJ2-5
d_gene: TRBD1
len: 14
CDR3aa: CASSQGQGTETQYF
CDR3nt: TGTGCCAGCAGCCAAGGACAGGGTACAGAGACCCAGTACTTC

v_gene: TRBV9
abundance: .
j_gene: TRBJ2-2
d_gene: .
len: 15
CDR3aa: CASSVEIVSVRELFF
CDR3nt: TGTGCCAGCAGCGTAGAGATAGTATCGGTCCGGGAGCTGTTTTTT

v_gene: TRBV18
abundance: .
j_gene: TRBJ1-3
d_gene: TRBD1
len: 15
CDR3aa: CASSLGQDSGNTIYF
CDR3nt: TGTGCCAGCTCACTTGGACAGGACTCTGGAAACACCATATATTTT

v_gene: TRBV5-5
abundance: .
j_gene: TRBJ2-3
d_gene: TRBD2
len: 16
CDR3aa: CASNLELAGGRDTQYF
CDR3nt: TGTGCCAGCAACTTGGAACTAGCGGGGGGGAGGGATACGCAGTATTTT

v_gene: TRBV11-2
abundance: .
j_gene: TRBJ2-7
d_gene: TRBD1
len: 13
CDR3aa: CASSPRGGDEQYF
CDR3nt: TGTGCCAGCAGCCCCCGAGGGGGCGACGAGCAGTACTTC

v_gene: TRBV5-1
abundance: .
j_gene: TRBJ2-1
d_gene: .
len: 16
CDR3aa: CASSQIGLSSYNEQFF
CDR3nt: TGCGCCAGCAGCCAGATAGGACTAAGCTCCTACAATGAGCAGTTCTTC

v_gene: TRBV25-1
abundance: .
j_gene: TRBJ2-3
d_gene: .
len: 15
CDR3aa: CASSGTRAGGDTQYF
CDR3nt: TGTGCCAGCAGTGGGACGAGGGCAGGAGGAGATACGCAGTATTTT

v_gene: TRBV19
abundance: .
j_gene: TRBJ1-2
d_gene: .
len: 12
CDR3aa: CASDSRNYGYTF
CDR3nt: TGTGCCAGCGACAGCCGCAACTATGGCTACACCTTC

v_gene: TRBV2
abundance: .
j_gene: TRBJ1-1
d_gene: TRBD1
len: 13
CDR3aa: CASSDRRGPLAFF
CDR3nt: TGTGCCAGCAGTGATAGAAGGGGGCCCCTGGCTTTCTTT

v_gene: TRBV11-2
abundance: .
j_gene: TRBJ1-1
d_gene: .
len: 13
CDR3aa: CASSFGINTEAFF
CDR3nt: TGTGCCAGCAGCTTCGGTATCAACACTGAAGCTTTCTTT

v_gene: TRBV10-3
abundance: .
j_gene: TRBJ2-1
d_gene: .
len: 13
CDR3aa: CAISGRGDNEQFF
CDR3nt: TGTGCCATCAGTGGGCGGGGAGACAATGAGCAGTTCTTC

v_gene: TRBV19
abundance: .
j_gene: TRBJ2-7
d_gene: .
len: 15
CDR3aa: CASRQRSDPSYEQYF
CDR3nt: TGTGCCAGTAGGCAGCGTAGCGACCCTTCCTACGAGCAGTACTTC

v_gene: TRBV19
abundance: .
j_gene: TRBJ2-6
d_gene: .
len: 16
CDR3aa: CASTWSESSGANVLTF
CDR3nt: TGTGCCAGTACATGGTCGGAGAGCTCTGGGGCCAACGTCCTGACTTTC

v_gene: TRBV7-2
abundance: .
j_gene: TRBJ2-7
d_gene: TRBD2
len: 15
CDR3aa: CASSLGLAGTYEQYF
CDR3nt: TGTGCCAGCAGCCTCGGACTAGCGGGTACCTACGAGCAGTACTTC

v_gene: TRBV13
abundance: .
j_gene: TRBJ2-2
d_gene: TRBD2
len: 16
CDR3aa: CASSRGLAGGTGELFF
CDR3nt: TGTGCCAGCAGCCGCGGACTAGCGGGAGGAACCGGGGAGCTGTTTTTT

v_gene: TRBV6-6
abundance: .
j_gene: TRBJ1-4
d_gene: TRBD1
len: 15
CDR3aa: CASSYRWDRVEKLFF
CDR3nt: TGTGCCAGCAGTTACCGGTGGGACAGGGTGGAAAAACTGTTTTTT

v_gene: TRBV4-3
abundance: .
j_gene: TRBJ2-1
d_gene: TRBD2
len: 18
CDR3aa: CASSPDSSTSGENNEQFF
CDR3nt: TGCGCCAGCAGCCCAGACTCCTCAACTAGCGGGGAGAACAATGAGCAGTTCTTC

v_gene: TRBV7-2
abundance: .
j_gene: TRBJ2-3
d_gene: TRBD2
len: 17
CDR3aa: CASRKWSLRGGTDTQYF
CDR3nt: TGTGCCAGCAGGAAATGGTCCCTGCGGGGGGGCACAGATACGCAGTATTTT

v_gene: TRBV5-1
abundance: .
j_gene: TRBJ1-4
d_gene: TRBD1
len: 16
CDR3aa: CASSLQGAGTNEKLFF
CDR3nt: TGCGCCAGCAGCCTACAGGGGGCCGGCACTAATGAAAAACTGTTTTTT

v_gene: TRBV7-2
abundance: .
j_gene: TRBJ2-3
d_gene: TRBD2
len: 15
CDR3aa: CASSLGLAGGDTQYF
CDR3nt: TGTGCCAGCAGCTTAGGACTAGCGGGGGGAGATACGCAGTATTTT

v_gene: TRBV4-3
abundance: .
j_gene: TRBJ1-4
d_gene: .
len: 15
CDR3aa: CASSPQLSSNEKLFF
CDR3nt: TGCGCCAGCAGCCCACAGTTAAGCTCAAATGAAAAACTGTTTTTT

v_gene: TRBV11-3
abundance: .
j_gene: TRBJ2-5
d_gene: .
len: 13
CDR3aa: CASSRDSQETQYF
CDR3nt: TGTGCCAGCAGCCGGGACTCCCAAGAGACCCAGTACTTC

v_gene: TRBV7-2
abundance: few
j_gene: TRBJ2-1
d_gene: .
len: 11
CDR3aa: CASSFSQVQFF
CDR3nt: TGTGCCAGCAGCTTCTCTCAGGTCCAGTTCTTC

v_gene: TRBV11-2
abundance: .
j_gene: TRBJ2-7
d_gene: .
len: 14
CDR3aa: CASSLNRVTQEQYF
CDR3nt: TGTGCCAGCAGCCTAAACAGGGTAACCCAGGAGCAGTACTTC

v_gene: TRBV7-2
abundance: .
j_gene: TRBJ1-2
d_gene: TRBD1
len: 16
CDR3aa: CASSASDRVADYGYTF
CDR3nt: TGTGCCAGCAGCGCCTCGGACAGGGTTGCTGACTATGGCTACACCTTC

v_gene: TRBV7-9
abundance: .
j_gene: TRBJ1-2
d_gene: .
len: 14
CDR3aa: CASSLAPGLYGYTF
CDR3nt: TGTGCCAGCAGCTTAGCTCCAGGGCTCTATGGCTACACCTTC

v_gene: TRBV5-4
abundance: .
j_gene: TRBJ1-5
d_gene: .
len: 12
CDR3aa: CASSLRNQPQHF
CDR3nt: TGTGCCAGCAGCTTACGGAATCAGCCCCAGCATTTT

v_gene: TRBV2
abundance: .
j_gene: TRBJ2-7
d_gene: TRBD1
len: 13
CDR3aa: CASSEGRGLEQYF
CDR3nt: TGTGCCAGCAGTGAAGGTAGGGGGCTCGAGCAGTACTTC

v_gene: TRBV5-1
abundance: .
j_gene: TRBJ1-3
d_gene: TRBD1
len: 18
CDR3aa: CASSLGTGDTLSGNTIYF
CDR3nt: TGCGCCAGCAGCCTAGGGACAGGGGATACTCTCTCTGGAAACACCATATATTTT

v_gene: TRBV3-1/TRBV3-2
abundance: .
j_gene: TRBJ2-2
d_gene: .
len: 14
CDR3aa: CASSQGGEIGELFF
CDR3nt: TGTGCCAGCAGCCAAGGGGGGGAGATCGGGGAGCTGTTTTTT

v_gene: TRBV7-9
abundance: .
j_gene: TRBJ2-2
d_gene: TRBD1
len: 18
CDR3aa: CASSSTNPGQSNTGELFF
CDR3nt: TGTGCCAGCAGCTCCACTAACCCGGGACAGTCGAACACCGGGGAGCTGTTTTTT

v_gene: TRBV6-5
abundance: .
j_gene: TRBJ1-1
d_gene: .
len: 14
CDR3aa: CASTRGGMNTEAFF
CDR3nt: TGTGCCAGCACGAGGGGGGGGATGAACACTGAAGCTTTCTTT

v_gene: TRBV6-1
abundance: .
j_gene: TRBJ1-1
d_gene: .
len: 14
CDR3aa: CASSEHSPNTEAFF
CDR3nt: TGTGCCAGCAGTGAACACAGCCCTAACACTGAAGCTTTCTTT

v_gene: TRBV28
abundance: .
j_gene: TRBJ2-7
d_gene: .
len: 10
CDR3aa: CASSITVQYF
CDR3nt: TGTGCCAGCAGTATAACGGTGCAGTACTTC

v_gene: TRBV30
abundance: few
j_gene: TRBJ2-7
d_gene: TRBD2
len: 13
CDR3aa: CAWKRLAGYEQYF
CDR3nt: TGTGCCTGGAAAAGGCTAGCGGGTTACGAGCAGTACTTC

v_gene: TRBV19
abundance: .
j_gene: TRBJ2-2
d_gene: TRBD2
len: 19
CDR3aa: CASSPRLAGAATNTGELFF
CDR3nt: TGTGCCAGTAGTCCCCGACTAGCGGGGGCCGCCACGAACACCGGGGAGCTGTTTTTT

v_gene: TRBV10-3
abundance: once
j_gene: TRBJ2-5
d_gene: .
len: 13
CDR3aa: CAISESGVETQYF
CDR3nt: TGTGCCATCAGTGAGTCAGGGGTAGAGACCCAGTACTTC

v_gene: TRBV6-2/TRBV6-3
abundance: .
j_gene: TRBJ1-2
d_gene: .
len: 13
CDR3aa: CASSPAAYGLGTF
CDR3nt: TGTGCCAGCAGTCCCGCGGCGTATGGACTGGGGACCTTC

v_gene: TRBV29-1
abundance: .
j_gene: TRBJ1-5
d_gene: .
len: 15
CDR3aa: CSVGFSGQSNQPQHF
CDR3nt: TGCAGCGTTGGTTTTTCGGGACAAAGCAATCAGCCCCAGCATTTT

v_gene: TRBV9
abundance: .
j_gene: TRBJ2-5
d_gene: TRBD2
len: 15
CDR3aa: CASSVDGTSSQTQYF
CDR3nt: TGTGCCAGCAGCGTAGATGGGACTAGTTCTCAGACCCAGTACTTC

v_gene: TRBV20-1
abundance: .
j_gene: TRBJ1-2
d_gene: .
len: 13
CDR3aa: CSASPQGGNGYTF
CDR3nt: TGCAGTGCTAGTCCCCAGGGTGGGAATGGCTACACCTTC

v_gene: TRBV19
abundance: .
j_gene: TRBJ2-7
d_gene: TRBD1
len: 12
CDR3aa: CACGTGGREQYF
CDR3nt: TGTGCCTGCGGGACAGGGGGGCGCGAGCAGTACTTC

v_gene: TRBV27
abundance: .
j_gene: TRBJ1-6
d_gene: TRBD1
len: 15
CDR3aa: CASSSRRTGESPLHF
CDR3nt: TGTGCCAGCAGTTCCCGTCGGACAGGGGAATCACCCCTCCACTTT

v_gene: TRBV7-9
abundance: few
j_gene: TRBJ2-7
d_gene: .
len: 13
CDR3aa: CASSQGRAYEQYF
CDR3nt: TGTGCCAGCAGCCAGGGGCGGGCCTACGAGCAGTACTTC

v_gene: TRBV4-2
abundance: .
j_gene: TRBJ2-5
d_gene: TRBD2
len: 15
CDR3aa: CASSLRLAEQETQYF
CDR3nt: TGTGCCAGCAGCCTCCGACTAGCGGAACAAGAGACCCAGTACTTC

v_gene: TRBV6-4
abundance: few
j_gene: TRBJ2-3
d_gene: TRBD2
len: 17
CDR3aa: CASSAPRLSGVQDTQYF
CDR3nt: TGTGCCAGCAGTGCCCCGCGTTTGAGCGGGGTTCAAGATACGCAGTATTTT

v_gene: TRBV11-3
abundance: .
j_gene: TRBJ2-1
d_gene: TRBD2
len: 16
CDR3aa: CASSGGLAGGYNEQFF
CDR3nt: TGTGCCAGCAGCGGGGGACTAGCGGGGGGCTACAATGAGCAGTTCTTC

v_gene: TRBV5-6
abundance: .
j_gene: TRBJ2-3
d_gene: TRBD2
len: 15
CDR3aa: CASSVAGAWMDTQYF
CDR3nt: TGTGCCAGCAGCGTAGCGGGGGCCTGGATGGATACGCAGTATTTT

v_gene: TRBV30
abundance: .
j_gene: TRBJ1-6
d_gene: TRBD1
len: 15
CDR3aa: CAWSRDSQWNSPLHF
CDR3nt: TGTGCCTGGAGTCGGGACAGCCAGTGGAATTCACCCCTCCACTTT

v_gene: TRBV7-9
abundance: .
j_gene: TRBJ2-6
d_gene: .
len: 14
CDR3aa: CASSAQAGANVLTF
CDR3nt: TGTGCCAGCAGCGCACAAGCTGGGGCCAACGTCCTGACTTTC